This is a list of T cell receptor beta chains from one sample in a study of glioma-infiltrating T cells. MiXCR was run by TCRdb on the multiplex PCR reads, yielding one entry per CDR3 protein. This table holds 300,000 to 450,000 distinct CDR3 sequences, around 45% found once. The specimen sequenced was glioma tissue, nonneoplastic brain tissue, or PBMCs (not recorded which). The receptors derive from a human donor with low-grade glioma or glioblastoma, undergoing nonglioma brain surgery, or in good health (not recorded which). Each CDR3 is given with its conserved first and last residue. The D gene is left open where the match is weak. Size values are once, few and many counts, or a class for expanded clones, and some rows have none.

length,size,D,J,V,DNA,CDR3
15,NA,NA,TRBJ2-7,TRBV28,TGTGCCAGCAGTTTATCCTTGATGGGGGAGGACGAGCAGTACTTC,CASSLSLMGEDEQYF
17,few,NA,TRBJ1-6,TRBV27,TGTGCCAGCAGCTTCTCCGGTAGCTCATCCTATAATTCACCCCTCCACTTT,CASSFSGSSSYNSPLHF
13,NA,TRBD1,TRBJ2-1,TRBV7-2,TGTGCCAGCAGCTCCACCAGGGGGTATGATCAGTTCTTC,CASSSTRGYDQFF
14,few,NA,TRBJ2-2,TRBV28,TGTGCCAGCAGACCCCCCACGGGAACCGGGGAGCTGTTTTTT,CASRPPTGTGELFF
14,NA,NA,TRBJ2-5,TRBV5-4,TGTGCCAGCAGCTTCGTTGAGGGCGGAGAGACCCAGTACTTC,CASSFVEGGETQYF
15,once,NA,TRBJ1-3,TRBV4-2,TGTGCCAGCAGCTCGGACATAAGCTCTGGAAACGCCATATATTTT,CASSSDISSGNAIYF
16,few,TRBD1,TRBJ1-2,TRBV24-1,TGTGCCACCAGTGAAACAGGGGACCCTCTTAACTATGGCTACACCTTC,CATSETGDPLNYGYTF
14,NA,NA,TRBJ2-2,TRBV11-2,TGTGCCAGCAGCTCACAGGGAAGTGGCGGGGAGCTGTTTTTT,CASSSQGSGGELFF
13,few,NA,TRBJ2-7,TRBV28,TGTGCCAGCAGTTTCGAGGGATCGGACGAGCAGTACTTC,CASSFEGSDEQYF
16,NA,TRBD2,TRBJ2-3,TRBV4-3,TGCGCCAGCAGCCCACGACTAGCGGGAGGCACAGATACGCAGTATTTT,CASSPRLAGGTDTQYF
15,NA,NA,TRBJ2-3,TRBV18,TGTGCCAGCTCACCAACGGTTCCCAGCACAGATACGCAGTATTTT,CASSPTVPSTDTQYF
14,many,NA,TRBJ2-7,TRBV7-2,TGTGCCAGCAGCCGAGACAGGACGACGGGCGAGCAGTACTTC,CASSRDRTTGEQYF
14,NA,NA,TRBJ1-1,TRBV15,TGTGCCACCAGCGCACTTTTCCAGAACACTGAAGCTTTCTTT,CATSALFQNTEAFF
17,NA,TRBD1,TRBJ2-4,TRBV6-4,TGTGCCAGCAGTGAGAGCCGGACAGGGTCAGCCAAAAACATTCAGTACTTC,CASSESRTGSAKNIQYF
14,many,NA,TRBJ1-6,TRBV25-1,TGTGCCAGCAGTACCGGGGTTGATAATTCACCCCTCCACTTT,CASSTGVDNSPLHF
16,NA,TRBD1,TRBJ2-1,TRBV3-1,TGTGCCAGCAGCGGTGACAGGGGAGGCGCCTACAATGAGCAGTTCTTC,CASSGDRGGAYNEQFF
14,NA,NA,TRBJ2-7,TRBV2,TGTGCCAGCAGTTTACAGGGTTCTCGATACGAGCAGTACTTC,CASSLQGSRYEQYF
14,few,NA,TRBJ2-7,TRBV4-1,TGCGCCAGCAGCCAATCCCCGGACTCCTACGAGCAGTACTTC,CASSQSPDSYEQYF
14,many,TRBD1,TRBJ1-5,TRBV6-2/TRBV6-3,TGTGCCAGCGGGACAGGCAATAGCAATCAGCCCCAGCATTTT,CASGTGNSNQPQHF
14,few,NA,TRBJ2-3,TRBV20-1,TGCAGTGCTCGAGGGGGGGGAATCACAGATACGCAGTATTTT,CSARGGGITDTQYF
14,NA,NA,TRBJ2-5,TRBV12-3/TRBV12-4,TGTGCCAGCAGTTTAAGACAGATCCAAGAGACCCAGTACTTC,CASSLRQIQETQYF
17,few,NA,TRBJ1-2,TRBV10-3,TGTGCCATCAGTGAGCCCGATCAAGGGGATAGCCCCTATGGCTACACCTTC,CAISEPDQGDSPYGYTF
15,NA,NA,TRBJ2-3,TRBV2,TGTGCCAGCAGCCTCTATGCGCATAGCACAGATACGCGGTATTTT,CASSLYAHSTDTRYF
10,few,NA,TRBJ1-1,TRBV18,TGTGCCAGCTCAGAAACTGAAGCTTTCTTT,CASSETEAFF
16,few,TRBD2,TRBJ2-7,TRBV4-1,TGCGCCAGCAGCCAAGACCCCTCCGGACTAGCGGCAGGGCAGTACTTC,CASSQDPSGLAAGQYF
14,once,NA,TRBJ2-1,TRBV27,TGTGCCAGCTCACCGGGACGGAGGACTACTGAGCAGTTCTTC,CASSPGRRTTEQFF
13,NA,NA,TRBJ1-1,TRBV19,TGTGCCAGTAGCCACGGGACTCAGATTCAAGCTTTCTTT,CASSHGTQIQAFF
11,NA,NA,TRBJ2-7,TRBV3-1,TGTGCCAGCAGCCGCCGGGAGGAGCAGTACTTC,CASSRREEQYF
15,NA,TRBD2,TRBJ2-7,TRBV28,TGCGCCAGCAGCCAAGTGGCGGGAGGGCCACACGAGCAGTACTTC,CASSQVAGGPHEQYF